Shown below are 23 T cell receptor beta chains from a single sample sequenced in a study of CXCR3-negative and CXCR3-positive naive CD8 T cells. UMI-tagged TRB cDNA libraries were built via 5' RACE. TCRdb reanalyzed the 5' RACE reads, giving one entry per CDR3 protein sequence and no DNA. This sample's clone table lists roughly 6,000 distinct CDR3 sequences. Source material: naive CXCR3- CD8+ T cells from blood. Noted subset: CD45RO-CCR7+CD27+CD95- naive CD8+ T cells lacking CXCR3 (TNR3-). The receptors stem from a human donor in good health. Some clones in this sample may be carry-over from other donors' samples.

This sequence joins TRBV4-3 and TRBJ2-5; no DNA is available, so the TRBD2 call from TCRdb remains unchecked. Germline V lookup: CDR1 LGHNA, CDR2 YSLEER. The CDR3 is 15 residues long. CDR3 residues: CASSEDRAHQETQYF.

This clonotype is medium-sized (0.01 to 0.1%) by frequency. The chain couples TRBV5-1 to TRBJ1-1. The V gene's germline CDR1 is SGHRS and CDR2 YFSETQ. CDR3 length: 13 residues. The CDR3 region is CASSLGGNTEAFF.

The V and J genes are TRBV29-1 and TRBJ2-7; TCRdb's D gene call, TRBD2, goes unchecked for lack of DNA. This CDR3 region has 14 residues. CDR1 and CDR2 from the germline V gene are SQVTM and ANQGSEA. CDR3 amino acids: CSVSLRGLVSEQYF.

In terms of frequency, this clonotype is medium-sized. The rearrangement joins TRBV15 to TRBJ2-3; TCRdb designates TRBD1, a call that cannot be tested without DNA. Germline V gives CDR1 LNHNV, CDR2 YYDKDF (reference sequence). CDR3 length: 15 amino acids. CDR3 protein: CATSRYRAGTDTQYF.

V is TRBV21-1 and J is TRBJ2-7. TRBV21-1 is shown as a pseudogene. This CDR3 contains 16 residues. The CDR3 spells CASSKATGRRPYEQYF.

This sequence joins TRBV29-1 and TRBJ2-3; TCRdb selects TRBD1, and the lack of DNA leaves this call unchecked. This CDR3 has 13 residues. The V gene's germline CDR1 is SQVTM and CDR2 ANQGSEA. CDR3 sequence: CSVVAGPWDTQYF.

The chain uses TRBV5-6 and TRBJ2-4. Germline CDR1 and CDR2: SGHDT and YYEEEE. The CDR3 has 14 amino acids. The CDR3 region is CASSLTTSKNIQYF.

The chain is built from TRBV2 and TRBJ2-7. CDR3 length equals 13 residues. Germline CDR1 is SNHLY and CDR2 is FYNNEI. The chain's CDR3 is CASVASRSYEQYF.

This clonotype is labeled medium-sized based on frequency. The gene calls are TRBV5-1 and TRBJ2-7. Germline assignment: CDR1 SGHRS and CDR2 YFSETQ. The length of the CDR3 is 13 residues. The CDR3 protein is CASSLGGTYEQYF.

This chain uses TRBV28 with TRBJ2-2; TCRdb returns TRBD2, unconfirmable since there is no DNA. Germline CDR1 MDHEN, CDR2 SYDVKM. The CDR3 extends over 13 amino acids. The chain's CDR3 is CASSLGGSGELFF. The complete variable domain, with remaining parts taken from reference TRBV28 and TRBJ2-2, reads DVKVTQSSRYLVKRTGEKVFLECVQDMDHENMFWYRQDPGLGLRLIYFSYDVKMKEKGDIPEGYSVSREKKERFSLILESASTNQTSMYLCASSLGGSGELFFGEGSRLTVL.

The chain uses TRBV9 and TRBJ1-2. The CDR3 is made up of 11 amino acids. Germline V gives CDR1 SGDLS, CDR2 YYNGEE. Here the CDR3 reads CASSADYGYTF.

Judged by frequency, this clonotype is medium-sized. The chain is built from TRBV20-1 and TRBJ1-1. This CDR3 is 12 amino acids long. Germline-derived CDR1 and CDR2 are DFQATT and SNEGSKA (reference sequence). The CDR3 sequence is CSASGGNTEAFF.

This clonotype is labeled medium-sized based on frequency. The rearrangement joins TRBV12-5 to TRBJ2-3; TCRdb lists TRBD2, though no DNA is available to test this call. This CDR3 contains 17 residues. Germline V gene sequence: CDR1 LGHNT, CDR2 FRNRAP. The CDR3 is CASGLVEGGGHTDTQYF.

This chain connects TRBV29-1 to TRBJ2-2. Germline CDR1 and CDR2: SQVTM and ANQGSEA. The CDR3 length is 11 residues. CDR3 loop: CSVVGAGELFF.

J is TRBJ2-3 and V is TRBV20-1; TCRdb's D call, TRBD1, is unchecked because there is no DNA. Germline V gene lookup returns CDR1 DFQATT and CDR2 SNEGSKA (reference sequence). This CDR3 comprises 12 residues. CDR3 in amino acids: CRGQELGHTQYF.

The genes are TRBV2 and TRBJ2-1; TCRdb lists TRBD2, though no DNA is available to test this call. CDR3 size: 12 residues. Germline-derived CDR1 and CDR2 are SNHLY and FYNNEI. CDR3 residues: CASSEREAEQFF.

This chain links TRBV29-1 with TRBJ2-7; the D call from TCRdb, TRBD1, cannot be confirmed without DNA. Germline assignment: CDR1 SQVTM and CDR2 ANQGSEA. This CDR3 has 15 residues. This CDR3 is CSVDRGQGMEYEQYF.

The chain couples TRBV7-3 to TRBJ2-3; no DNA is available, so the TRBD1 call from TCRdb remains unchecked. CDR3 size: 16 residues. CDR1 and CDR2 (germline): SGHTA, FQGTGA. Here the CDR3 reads CASSSPGTGGIDTQYF.

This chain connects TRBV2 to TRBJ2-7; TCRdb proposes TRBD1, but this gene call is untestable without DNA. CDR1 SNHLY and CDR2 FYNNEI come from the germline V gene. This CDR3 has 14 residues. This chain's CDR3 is CASSGQGTSYEQYF.

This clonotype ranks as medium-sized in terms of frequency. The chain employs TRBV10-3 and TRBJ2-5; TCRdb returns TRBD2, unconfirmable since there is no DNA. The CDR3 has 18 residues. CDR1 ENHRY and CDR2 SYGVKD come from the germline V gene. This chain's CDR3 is CAISETTWTSGSQETQYF.

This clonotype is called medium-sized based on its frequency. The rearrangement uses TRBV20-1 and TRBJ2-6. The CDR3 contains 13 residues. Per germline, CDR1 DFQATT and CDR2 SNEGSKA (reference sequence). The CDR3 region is CSASRSGANVLTF.

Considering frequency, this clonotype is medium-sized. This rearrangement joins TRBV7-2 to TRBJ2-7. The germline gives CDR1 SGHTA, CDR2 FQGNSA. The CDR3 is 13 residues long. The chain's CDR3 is CASSFWNGYEQYF.

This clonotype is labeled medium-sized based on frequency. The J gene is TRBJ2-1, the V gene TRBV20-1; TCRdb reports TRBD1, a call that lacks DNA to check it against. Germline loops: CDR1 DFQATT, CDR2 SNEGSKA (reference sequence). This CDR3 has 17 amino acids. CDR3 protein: CSASGFTPSGPYNEQFF.